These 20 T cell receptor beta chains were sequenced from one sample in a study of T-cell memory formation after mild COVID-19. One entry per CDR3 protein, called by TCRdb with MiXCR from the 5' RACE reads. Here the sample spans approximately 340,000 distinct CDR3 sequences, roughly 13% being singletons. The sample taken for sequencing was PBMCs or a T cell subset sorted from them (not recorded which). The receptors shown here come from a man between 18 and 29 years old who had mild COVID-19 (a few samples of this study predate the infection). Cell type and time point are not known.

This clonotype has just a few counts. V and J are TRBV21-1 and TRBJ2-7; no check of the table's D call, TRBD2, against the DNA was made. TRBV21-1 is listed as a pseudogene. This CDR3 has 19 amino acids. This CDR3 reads CASSTQMTSGGLLSYEQYV. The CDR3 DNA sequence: TGTGCCAGCAGCACGCAAATGACTAGCGGGGGCCTTCTTTCCTACGAGCAGTACGTC.

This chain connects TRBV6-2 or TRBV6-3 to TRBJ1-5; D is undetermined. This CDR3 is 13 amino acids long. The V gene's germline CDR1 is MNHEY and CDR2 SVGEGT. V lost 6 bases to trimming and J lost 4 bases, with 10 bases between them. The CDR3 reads CASRFLGNQPQHF. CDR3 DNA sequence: TGTGCCAGCAGGTTTCTGGGGAATCAGCCCCAGCATTTT.

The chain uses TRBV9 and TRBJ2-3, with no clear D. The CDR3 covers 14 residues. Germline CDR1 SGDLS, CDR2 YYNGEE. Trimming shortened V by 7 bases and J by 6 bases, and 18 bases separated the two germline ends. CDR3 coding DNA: TGTGCCAGCGCGTTTTCGGGCGTCGTGGATACGCAGTATTTT. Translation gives CASAFSGVVDTQYF.

The CDR3 here is CASSLWAGYTF. DNA of the CDR3: TGTGCCAGCAGCTTGTGGGCTGGCTACACCTTC. The V and J genes are TRBV7-2 and TRBJ1-2; D ambiguous. Germline values: CDR1 SGHTA, CDR2 FQGNSA. Trimming pared 3 bases from V and 7 bases from J, leaving 6 bases between. The CDR3 sequence is 11 residues long.

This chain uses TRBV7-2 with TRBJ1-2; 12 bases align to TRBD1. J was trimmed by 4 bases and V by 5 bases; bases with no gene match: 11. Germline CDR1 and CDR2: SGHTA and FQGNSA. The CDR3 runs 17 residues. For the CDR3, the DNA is TGTGCCAGCAGCGGCCCCGGGACAGGGGGCACTAGCTATGGCTACACCTTC. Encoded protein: CASSGPGTGGTSYGYTF.

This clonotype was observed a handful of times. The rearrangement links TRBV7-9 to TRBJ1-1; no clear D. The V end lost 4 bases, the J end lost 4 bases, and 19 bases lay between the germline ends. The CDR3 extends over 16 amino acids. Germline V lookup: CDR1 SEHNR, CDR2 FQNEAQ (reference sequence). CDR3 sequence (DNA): TGTGCCAGCAGCTCCCCATCCGCCGGATTGGGCACTGAAGCTTTCTTT. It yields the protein CASSSPSAGLGTEAFF.

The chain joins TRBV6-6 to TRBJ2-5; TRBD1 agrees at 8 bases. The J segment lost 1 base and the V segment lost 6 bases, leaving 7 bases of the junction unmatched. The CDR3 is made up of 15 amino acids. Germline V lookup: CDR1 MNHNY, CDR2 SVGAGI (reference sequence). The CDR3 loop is CASSANRGSQETQYF. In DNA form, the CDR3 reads TGTGCCAGCAGCGCGAACAGGGGGAGCCAAGAGACCCAGTACTTC.

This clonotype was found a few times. The CDR3 DNA is TGCGCCAGCAGCCTAGCCGGGACAGGGTACGACAATGAGCAGTTCTTC. Its protein is CASSLAGTGYDNEQFF. V usage is TRBV5-1 and J usage is TRBJ2-1, with 9 bases matching TRBD1. Trimming at V came to 4 bases and at J to 5 bases, leaving 10 bases not matched to a gene. Germline assignment: CDR1 SGHRS and CDR2 YFSETQ. This CDR3 region has 16 residues. Using reference TRBV5-1 and TRBJ2-1 for the parts outside the CDR3, the full variable domain is KAGVTQTPRYLIKTRGQQVTLSCSPISGHRSVSWYQQTPGQGLQFLFEYFSETQRNKGNFPGRFSGRQFSNSRSEMNVSTLELGDSALYLCASSLAGTGYDNEQFFGPGTRLTVL.

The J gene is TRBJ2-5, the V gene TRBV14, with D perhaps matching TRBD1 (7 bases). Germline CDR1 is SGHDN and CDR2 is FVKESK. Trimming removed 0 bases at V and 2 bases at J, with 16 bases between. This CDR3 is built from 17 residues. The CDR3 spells CASSQDVVRDRQETQYF. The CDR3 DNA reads TGTGCCAGCAGCCAAGATGTGGTGCGGGACAGACAAGAGACCCAGTACTTC.

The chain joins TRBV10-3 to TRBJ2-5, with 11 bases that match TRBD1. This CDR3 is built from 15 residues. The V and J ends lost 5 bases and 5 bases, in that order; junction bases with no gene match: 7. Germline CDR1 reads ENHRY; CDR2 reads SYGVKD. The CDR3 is CAISPGQGVSETQYF. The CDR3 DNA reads TGTGCCATCAGTCCGGGACAGGGGGTATCGGAGACCCAGTACTTC.

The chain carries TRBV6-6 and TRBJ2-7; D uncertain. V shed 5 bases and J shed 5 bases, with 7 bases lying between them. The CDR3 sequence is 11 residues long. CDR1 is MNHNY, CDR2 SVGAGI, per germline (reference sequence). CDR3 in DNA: TGTGCCAGCAGTCACCTGAACGAGCAGTACTTC. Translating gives CASSHLNEQYF.

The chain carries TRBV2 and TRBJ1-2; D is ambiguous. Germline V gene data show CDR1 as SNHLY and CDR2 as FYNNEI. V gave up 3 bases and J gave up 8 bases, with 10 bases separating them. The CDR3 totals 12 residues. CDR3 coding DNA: TGTGCCAGCAGTGATGAGCTCAAGGGCTACACCTTC. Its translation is CASSDELKGYTF.

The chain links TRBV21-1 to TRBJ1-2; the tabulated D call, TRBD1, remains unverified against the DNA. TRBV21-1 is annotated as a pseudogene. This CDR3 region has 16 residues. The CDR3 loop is CASSKGGTGGSYGYTF. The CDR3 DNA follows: TGTGCCAGCAGCAAAGGCGGGACAGGGGGGTCCTATGGCTACACCTTC.

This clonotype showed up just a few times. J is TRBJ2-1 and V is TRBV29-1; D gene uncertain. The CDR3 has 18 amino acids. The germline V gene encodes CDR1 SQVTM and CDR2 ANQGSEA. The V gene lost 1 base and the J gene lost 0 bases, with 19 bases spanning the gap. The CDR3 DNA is TGCAGCGTTGAAGGTCTGAGCGATGGAACCAGCTCCTACAATGAGCAGTTCTTC. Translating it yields CSVEGLSDGTSSYNEQFF.

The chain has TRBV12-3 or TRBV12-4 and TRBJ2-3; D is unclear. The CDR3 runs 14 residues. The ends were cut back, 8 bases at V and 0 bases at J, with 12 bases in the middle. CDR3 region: CASGPTWSTDTQYF. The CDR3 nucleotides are TGTGCCAGCGGCCCGACTTGGAGCACAGATACGCAGTATTTT.

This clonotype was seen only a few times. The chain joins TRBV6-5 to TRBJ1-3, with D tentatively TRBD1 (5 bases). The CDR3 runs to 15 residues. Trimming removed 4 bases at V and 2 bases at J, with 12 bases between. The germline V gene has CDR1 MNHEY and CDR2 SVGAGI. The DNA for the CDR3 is TGTGCCAGCAGTTGGCGGGGGAGCGCTGGAAACACCATATATTTT. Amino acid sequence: CASSWRGSAGNTIYF.

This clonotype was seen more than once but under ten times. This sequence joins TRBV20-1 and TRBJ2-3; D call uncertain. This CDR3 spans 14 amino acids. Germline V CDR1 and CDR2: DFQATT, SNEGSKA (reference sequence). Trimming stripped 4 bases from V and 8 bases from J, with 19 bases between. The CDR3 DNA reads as TGCAGTGCTATTGGGTCCGATGGGGAATTTACGCAGTATTTT. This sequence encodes CSAIGSDGEFTQYF.

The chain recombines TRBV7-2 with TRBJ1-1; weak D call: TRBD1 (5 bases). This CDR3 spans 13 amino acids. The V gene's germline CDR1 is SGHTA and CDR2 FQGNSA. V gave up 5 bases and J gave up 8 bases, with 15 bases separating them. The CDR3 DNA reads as TGTGCCAGCAGCCCGGGCCAGGGACGAGAAGCTTTCTTT. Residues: CASSPGQGREAFF.

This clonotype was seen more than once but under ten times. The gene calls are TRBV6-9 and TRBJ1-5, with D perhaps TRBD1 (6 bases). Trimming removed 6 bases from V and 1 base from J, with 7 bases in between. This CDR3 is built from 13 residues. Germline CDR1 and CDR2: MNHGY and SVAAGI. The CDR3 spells CASRDRSNQPQHF. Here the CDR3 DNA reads TGTGCCAGCAGGGACAGAAGCAATCAGCCCCAGCATTTT.

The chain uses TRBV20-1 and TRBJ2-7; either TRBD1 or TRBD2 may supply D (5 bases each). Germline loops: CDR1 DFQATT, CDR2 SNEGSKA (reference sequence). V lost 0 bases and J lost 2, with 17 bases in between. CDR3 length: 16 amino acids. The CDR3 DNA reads TGCAGTGCTAGAGATCTAGAGGGGACCGCCACCTACGAGCAGTACGTC. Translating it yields CSARDLEGTATYEQYV.